The rows below give T cell receptor beta chains drawn from one sample of a study of sequential checkpoint blockade in melanoma. Libraries were prepared by immunoSEQ multiplex PCR; TCRdb keeps only in-frame clonotypes and omits some of them. The sample includes 3,500 to 4,500 clones, 34% of them seen just once. Sequencing used tumor tissue (inferred from file names), obtained from a patient given nivolumab and ipilimumab in sequence. The source is a human donor with melanoma. Each CDR3 is given with its conserved first and last residue. The order of the fields is CDR3 DNA, CDR3 protein, V gene, clone size, CDR3 length, J gene, D gene. A D gene is named only where the DNA matches it firmly. Rows may omit the clone size; those that give it use once, few, many or a size class.

DNA: TGTGCCAGCACCGCGGCCGAGCGGTCGGCAGCATATGGCTACACCTTC
CDR3: CASTAAERSAAYGYTF
V: TRBV12-5
size: many
length: 16
J: TRBJ1-2
D: -

DNA: TGTGCCAGTAGTCGGCCCACAGCGGTAGCGGGGGGGGAGCTGTTTTTT
CDR3: CASSRPTAVAGGELFF
V: TRBV19
size: -
length: 16
J: TRBJ2-2
D: TRBD2

DNA: TGCAGCGTTGCTTGGCGGGAGCCGAAGAATGAGCAGTTCTTC
CDR3: CSVAWREPKNEQFF
V: TRBV29-1
size: -
length: 14
J: TRBJ2-1
D: TRBD2

DNA: TGTGCCAGCTCACCCTTCGGACAAAACACTGAAGCTTTCTTT
CDR3: CASSPFGQNTEAFF
V: TRBV18
size: -
length: 14
J: TRBJ1-1
D: -

DNA: TGTGCCAGTACGACAGGAGGCACAGATACGCAGTATTTT
CDR3: CASTTGGTDTQYF
V: TRBV19
size: -
length: 13
J: TRBJ2-3
D: -

DNA: TGTGCCAGCTCTTCAGGTGAGGCGGACAATGAGCAGTTCTTC
CDR3: CASSSGEADNEQFF
V: TRBV12-5
size: few
length: 14
J: TRBJ2-1
D: -

DNA: TGTGCCAATAAATCTTTGGCAGGGGGACTAGCGGGAGGGCCGAGGACCGGGGAGCTGTTTTTT
CDR3: CANKSLAGGLAGGPRTGELFF
V: TRBV19
size: -
length: 21
J: TRBJ2-2
D: TRBD2

DNA: TGTGCCAGCAGCACGGGAGGGGAGTCTTCTAACTATGGCTACACCTTC
CDR3: CASSTGGESSNYGYTF
V: TRBV6-8
size: -
length: 16
J: TRBJ1-2
D: -

DNA: TGTGCCAGCAGTAAATTAACAGGGTCTCGCACAGATACGCAGTATTTT
CDR3: CASSKLTGSRTDTQYF
V: TRBV6-7
size: once
length: 16
J: TRBJ2-3
D: -

DNA: TGCGCCAGCAGCCAAGGAGGCTGGGCGGGAGTGCCCTCCGATGAGCAGTTCTTC
CDR3: CASSQGGWAGVPSDEQFF
V: TRBV4-1
size: few
length: 18
J: TRBJ2-1
D: TRBD2

DNA: TGTGCCAGCAGTTTACTCCTCAACACCGGGGAGCTGTTTTTT
CDR3: CASSLLLNTGELFF
V: TRBV11-3
size: -
length: 14
J: TRBJ2-2
D: -

DNA: TGCGCCAGCAGCCTTACCAAGACAGGGGGCAACAGGTACGAGCAGTACTTC
CDR3: CASSLTKTGGNRYEQYF
V: TRBV5-1
size: -
length: 17
J: TRBJ2-7
D: TRBD1

DNA: TGCAACTCCGGGAGCTCCTACAATGAGCAGTTCTTC
CDR3: CNSGSSYNEQFF
V: TRBV29-1
size: few
length: 12
J: TRBJ2-1
D: -

DNA: TGTGCCAGCAGCTTTCCTGGGACTCAAGAGACCCAGTACTTC
CDR3: CASSFPGTQETQYF
V: TRBV12-1
size: -
length: 14
J: TRBJ2-5
D: -

DNA: TGTGCCAGCAGCCCACAGGGTGGGACGATAGCCAAAAACATTCAGTACTTC
CDR3: CASSPQGGTIAKNIQYF
V: TRBV11-3
size: medium-sized
length: 17
J: TRBJ2-4
D: -

DNA: TGTGCCAGCAGCCAGGGTAGGGGAGACGGGACGCAGTATTTT
CDR3: CASSQGRGDGTQYF
V: TRBV7-5
size: few
length: 14
J: TRBJ2-3
D: -

DNA: TGCGCCAGCAGCCAGGGACTAGCAGACGCCTACGAGCAGTACTTC
CDR3: CASSQGLADAYEQYF
V: TRBV5-1
size: few
length: 15
J: TRBJ2-7
D: TRBD2

DNA: TGTGCCAGCAGCGCCCATCCGGGACAGGGCTATGGCTACACCTTC
CDR3: CASSAHPGQGYGYTF
V: TRBV9
size: -
length: 15
J: TRBJ1-2
D: TRBD1

DNA: TGTGCCAGCAGTGACTCTATGAACACTGAAGCTTTCTTT
CDR3: CASSDSMNTEAFF
V: TRBV6-8
size: few
length: 13
J: TRBJ1-1
D: -

DNA: TGTGCCAGCAGTGCAAAAACAGGGAACGGGGCCAACGTCCTGACTTTC
CDR3: CASSAKTGNGANVLTF
V: TRBV25-1
size: -
length: 16
J: TRBJ2-6
D: -

DNA: TGTGCCAGCAGCAAATCCGGGACTAGCGGGAGTGAGCAGTTCTTC
CDR3: CASSKSGTSGSEQFF
V: TRBV9
size: -
length: 15
J: TRBJ2-1
D: TRBD2

DNA: TGTGCCAGCCGCCGGGACAGGACGAACACTGAAGCTTTCTTT
CDR3: CASRRDRTNTEAFF
V: TRBV28
size: -
length: 14
J: TRBJ1-1
D: TRBD1

DNA: TGTGCCACCAGTAGGATTAACGGGTTCAATCAGCCCCAGCATTTT
CDR3: CATSRINGFNQPQHF
V: TRBV19
size: -
length: 15
J: TRBJ1-5
D: -

DNA: TGTGCCAGCAGCCCCCCCGGGGAAGCCCACACTGAAGCTTTCTTT
CDR3: CASSPPGEAHTEAFF
V: TRBV25-1
size: few
length: 15
J: TRBJ1-1
D: -

DNA: TGTGCCAGCAGCTCACCAGGGGCGCACAATGAGCAGTTCTTC
CDR3: CASSSPGAHNEQFF
V: TRBV11-3
size: -
length: 14
J: TRBJ2-1
D: -

DNA: TGTGCCAGCAGTAGCCGGGACTACGAGGGGCCCTACGAGCAGTACTTC
CDR3: CASSSRDYEGPYEQYF
V: TRBV6-8
size: few
length: 16
J: TRBJ2-7
D: TRBD2

DNA: TGCGCCAGCAGCCCAAACCCGACAGGGATTAACAATGAGCAGTTCTTC
CDR3: CASSPNPTGINNEQFF
V: TRBV5-1
size: -
length: 16
J: TRBJ2-1
D: TRBD1

DNA: TGCAGCGTTGGGAGTCGCTACTCCTACGAGCAGTACTTC
CDR3: CSVGSRYSYEQYF
V: TRBV29-1
size: -
length: 13
J: TRBJ2-7
D: -

DNA: TGTGCCAGTCAGCCCGATCTGGGACCACTTCAAAAACTGTTTTTT
CDR3: CASQPDLGPLQKLFF
V: TRBV6-8
size: -
length: 15
J: TRBJ1-4
D: -

DNA: TGTGCCAGCAGCTTAGAGGCCGGGAGCTACGAGCAGTACTTC
CDR3: CASSLEAGSYEQYF
V: TRBV11-3
size: -
length: 14
J: TRBJ2-7
D: -

DNA: TGTGCCACGGGGCCGGGCAGCACAGATACGCAGTATTTT
CDR3: CATGPGSTDTQYF
V: TRBV19
size: -
length: 13
J: TRBJ2-3
D: -

DNA: TGTGCCGCCGGAGGAGCGGGGCAATACAATGAGCAGTTCTTC
CDR3: CAAGGAGQYNEQFF
V: TRBV7-6
size: -
length: 14
J: TRBJ2-1
D: TRBD2

DNA: TGTGCCATCAGTGAGTCGACAGGGGGCCTCGGATGGAACACTGAAGCTTTCTTT
CDR3: CAISESTGGLGWNTEAFF
V: TRBV10-3
size: -
length: 18
J: TRBJ1-1
D: TRBD1

DNA: TGTGCCTGGAGTGTACGGGGGACTGAAGCTTTCTTT
CDR3: CAWSVRGTEAFF
V: TRBV30
size: -
length: 12
J: TRBJ1-1
D: -

DNA: TGTGCCAGCAGCTTGACAGGGATGGCTAAAGAGACCCAGTACTTC
CDR3: CASSLTGMAKETQYF
V: TRBV11-3
size: medium-sized
length: 15
J: TRBJ2-5
D: TRBD1

DNA: TGTGCCAGCAGTGAACTTAGCGACGGAGAGACCCAGTACTTC
CDR3: CASSELSDGETQYF
V: TRBV9
size: -
length: 14
J: TRBJ2-5
D: -

DNA: TGTGCCAGCAGCTTACGGGGGCAGACTGGAAACACCATATATTTT
CDR3: CASSLRGQTGNTIYF
V: TRBV11-3
size: -
length: 15
J: TRBJ1-3
D: -

DNA: TGTGCCAGCAGCTCAGCGGGAGGGAGCTCCTACGAGCAGTACTTC
CDR3: CASSSAGGSSYEQYF
V: TRBV9
size: -
length: 15
J: TRBJ2-7
D: TRBD2

DNA: TGCGCCAGCAGCTTGGGGACAGGGGTGAACATTCAGTACTTC
CDR3: CASSLGTGVNIQYF
V: TRBV5-1
size: -
length: 14
J: TRBJ2-4
D: TRBD1

DNA: TGTGCCTCGGGGGCCGGGGAGATTGATCAGCCCCAGCATTTT
CDR3: CASGAGEIDQPQHF
V: TRBV19
size: few
length: 14
J: TRBJ1-5
D: -

DNA: TGCGCCAGCAGCCAGGGACGGATTAGCAATCAGCCCCAGCATTTT
CDR3: CASSQGRISNQPQHF
V: TRBV4-1
size: -
length: 15
J: TRBJ1-5
D: -

DNA: TGTGCCAGCAGTCCCATGGCCGGAGGCATCTATGGCTACACCTTC
CDR3: CASSPMAGGIYGYTF
V: TRBV28
size: -
length: 15
J: TRBJ1-2
D: -

DNA: TGTGCCAGCAGCAGAGGGGGCGAAGTCACTGAAGCTTTCTTT
CDR3: CASSRGGEVTEAFF
V: TRBV28
size: -
length: 14
J: TRBJ1-1
D: TRBD1

DNA: TGTGCCATCAGTTTTACAGGGGGCGGAGATGGCTACACCTTC
CDR3: CAISFTGGGDGYTF
V: TRBV6-8
size: medium-sized
length: 14
J: TRBJ1-2
D: TRBD1

DNA: TGCAGCGTTGAGGTTTGGACAGGCGTCCGTTCTGAAGCTTTCTTT
CDR3: CSVEVWTGVRSEAFF
V: TRBV29-1
size: -
length: 15
J: TRBJ1-1
D: TRBD1

DNA: TGTGCCAGCAGTTTGGGACAGGGCAGGGCCGGGGAGCTGTTTTTT
CDR3: CASSLGQGRAGELFF
V: TRBV28
size: -
length: 15
J: TRBJ2-2
D: TRBD1

DNA: TGTGCCAGCAGTGAAGTTCCTAGCGGGAGTCCCGGGGCCAACGTCCTGACTTTC
CDR3: CASSEVPSGSPGANVLTF
V: TRBV6-1
size: -
length: 18
J: TRBJ2-6
D: TRBD2

DNA: TGTGCCAGCAGCTTTAGGGGGTGGGACAGGGGCCCTGGAAACACCATATATTTT
CDR3: CASSFRGWDRGPGNTIYF
V: TRBV11-3
size: -
length: 18
J: TRBJ1-3
D: TRBD1